This T cell receptor beta chain is drawn from a study of cytomegalovirus exposure and HLA in healthy donors (dated by TCRdb to about 2017). For context, the study as a whole: According to an earlier analysis of 450 to 650 of the donors, about 179 million T cells yielded 95 million to 140 million unique TCR beta sequences and 276 Gb of sequence data. The study combined high-throughput TCR immunosequencing, statistical association of individual TCRs with disease status, and machine learning to predict cytomegalovirus infection status. Every repertoire in the discovery cohort had been generated on one and the same sequencing platform. Among the roughly 390 genotyped donors, around 79% belonged to the genetic ancestry cluster associated with self-reported Caucasian donors. In addition to the first cohort of 500 to 850 subjects, a separate validation cohort of 130 or so different subjects was used. Rather than drawing on any new phenotypic data, the later analysis identified candidate immune exposures from TCR beta sequences and the way those sequences occurred across donors. A later analysis re-examined previously published TCR beta repertoires from more than 600 donors and added high-resolution HLA genotyping to investigate patterns of TCR occurrence. Alongside the repertoire data, information on donor age, sex, ethnicity and CMV serostatus was compiled. The study aimed to test whether signatures of past pathogen exposure could be identified by cataloging public T cell receptors. About 5 DR-DQ haplotypes were handled as single units for association and clustering, since linkage in the cohort was strong. Among over 350 genotyped donors of the cohort, an average of approximately 230,000 unique TCR beta nucleotide sequences were sequenced per donor, 15% to 20% of them non-productive. Roughly 300 gigabases of sequencing data and roughly 81 million unique TCR sequences made up an early release that covered some 640 HLA-typed donors. The study profiled the T cell repertoires of hundreds of subjects by immunosequencing and related them to cytomegalovirus serostatus. The number of typed donors differed by locus: roughly 629-640 for A, B, C, DRB1 and DQB1; roughly 510 for DQA1; 606 for DPA1; and roughly 470 for DPB1. A later genetic analysis used genome-wide SNP genotypes for about three fifths of the roughly 700 donors, treating that subset as a discovery cohort. An earlier analysis of several hundred of the donors applied high-throughput TCR beta sequencing to assess whether each TCR beta V gene segment acted as functional or pseudogenic. Both class I and class II loci were covered by HLA typing, at four-digit resolution. Points the paper makes about the study in general: The classifier was reported to diagnose cytomegalovirus status with high specificity and sensitivity in both the original and validation cohorts. In vitro tests confirmed that three of the cytomegalovirus-associated TCR beta chains recognize cytomegalovirus antigens. Most TCR sequences were observed very rarely across donors, whereas some public TCRs were present in many individuals. In the study, some 180 TCR beta chains were listed as associated with cytomegalovirus. In a later analysis, HLA-associated TCR beta chains showed more clonal expansion and lower generation probabilities than non-associated chains that were equally common. Broadly in line with IMGT annotations, most TCR beta V segments showed up in productive rearrangements about 87% or about 30% of the time in an earlier analysis of several hundred of the donors. Because counts were too low, roughly 16 rarely observed V segments, including chromosome 9 orphons, were left out of the earlier analysis of 587 of the donors. In a later analysis, 15,000 to 20,000 TCR beta sequences were associated with specific HLA alleles at a false discovery rate of 0.05. A further reported finding was that TCR beta sequences accurately predicted the HLA-A and HLA-B alleles for most subjects in the first cohort. In a later analysis, the rate of TCR association differed among HLA loci, with DRB1 alleles having the most associated TCRs and HLA-C alleles having the fewest. Some IMGT-functional V segments, including TRBV6-2 and TRBV6-3, could not be told apart with the 87-base-pair reads, so those segments were excluded. A cluster of highly shared sequence variants was judged likely to represent a technical artifact of the sequencing pipeline. Correlated functional status among segregating V segments might be attributable to linkage disequilibrium, but an unknown experimental factor could not be ruled out. Strong co-occurrence of HLA alleles, especially DR and DQ, made assigning TCR associations to individual alleles difficult. A later genetic analysis reported fewer N-insertions in productive TCRs among donors in an Asian-associated ancestry cluster than the roughly 700-donor mean. A later analysis reported that several top co-occurrence clusters appeared linked to parvovirus B19, influenza, CMV and Epstein-Barr virus. This cohort had only TCR beta chains sequenced, and the lack of alpha or paired-chain data limited which features could be detected. It was suggested by the authors that the approach could potentially be generalized to other disease states and immunological phenotypes. The presence/absence analyses assumed that sequencing depth was roughly uniform across donors, and that assumption may not be true. Immune exposure information for the cohort was limited to CMV serostatus. V-gene and J-gene trimming of TCR beta chains was associated with a missense DCLRE1C variant in a later genetic analysis, and the association was replicated in an independent cohort. Because some donors lacked HLA typing at each locus, the association tests relied only on the typed subset. In a later analysis, most CMV-associated TCR beta chains were found to appear HLA-restricted, with HLA associations seemingly driven largely by CMV exposure.

The cohort consisted of approximately 690 healthy bone marrow donors. Cohort members were all nominally healthy when sampled, although unrecorded immune exposures were likely present. The donor was CMV seropositive and was included in the group of approximately 310 seropositive cohort members. Every donor gave a peripheral blood sample, and the peripheral blood mononuclear cells from that sample were used for TCR beta sequencing. The Qiagen DNeasy Blood Extraction Kit was used to extract genomic DNA from the blood cell samples. The library was produced with the immunoSEQ multiplex PCR assay. The multiplex PCR relied on a mix of 60 forward primers for TCR Vbeta segments and 13 reverse primers for TCR Jbeta segments. The CDR3 region of rearranged TCR beta genes was amplified from genomic DNA with a multiplex PCR assay. The Illumina HiSeq System was used to sequence the amplified TCR beta libraries as 87-base-pair reads. The study's processing was this. In a later analysis, tens of millions of unique TCR beta chains were counted across the roughly 610 repertoires, and roughly 10 million of these chains were shared by at least two donors. A nearest-neighbor algorithm error-corrected the raw reads and collapsed the reads into unique sequences, merging closely related sequences to remove PCR and sequencing errors. Alignment of CDR3 sequences to IMGT reference sequences was used to assign V, D and J gene segments. For a sequence to be retained, at least a six-nucleotide match to both a V gene segment and a J gene segment was required. Rearrangements were classified as productive when the CDR3 lacked stop codons and remained in frame with V and J, and all other rearrangements were classified as non-productive. Following IMGT convention, CDR3 was defined as the stretch from the second conserved V-encoded cysteine up to the conserved J-encoded phenylalanine. In an earlier analysis of more than 550 of the donors, sequences lacking an unambiguous match to a single V gene segment were excluded. An earlier analysis of fewer than 750 of the donors called V segments functional above 56.7% productive rearrangements and segregating when the between-donor standard deviation exceeded 5%. A statistical classification framework was developed to diagnose cytomegalovirus status using the catalog of TCR beta chain sequences. A later analysis assigned V and J genes by comparing TCR nucleotide sequences with IMGT/GENE-DB human TR gene sequences. Using the TCRdist pipeline, a later analysis assigned CDR3 sequences along with most-parsimonious VDJ recombination scenarios. In a later analysis, each TCR beta chain was defined by its CDR3 amino acid sequence together with its V-gene family, and reads without a unique V-gene family were excluded. In a later analysis, 450 to 600 highly shared, low-generation-probability nucleotide sequences were removed to address suspected cross-contamination and a sequencing artifact. In a later analysis, a clonal expansion index for each public chain was calculated from normalized within-repertoire ranks of inferred template counts. A later analysis computed generation probabilities with a VDJ recombination model fitted to out-of-frame rearrangements, and checked the results against IGoR. Hypergeometric tests were used in a later analysis to score TCR-TCR, TCR-HLA and TCR-CMV co-occurrence, with a repertoire-size bias correction applied to the TCR pairs. In a later analysis, false discovery rates were estimated by permuting HLA or CMV assignments 20 times. A later analysis grouped co-occurring TCRs with DBSCAN, adding TCRdist sequence similarity when clustering within HLA-allele-positive subsets. Co-occurrence clustering excluded repertoires with fewer than 30,000 or more than 120,000 public chains, plus five with anomalous nucleotide sharing. In TCRdb, the immuneACCESS table is reduced to in-frame sequences with V and J assigned. These tables do not hold every clone; where another copy was compared, an unresolved V gene accounts for under half, and the others remain unexplained. V, J and clone size are those of that table, while D and trimming were read from the DNA. This sample is represented by just under 95,000 clones; about four fifths of them were singletons. The ten largest clones add up to around 5.2% of the sample.

The CDR3 holds 17 amino acids from the cysteine to the phenylalanine. Just CDR3 DNA is preserved here, 51 bases in frame from base 1. From the germline V gene, CDR1 is MGHRA and CDR2 is YSYEKL. Trimmed from V: 1 base; trimmed from J: 3 bases; junction bases lacking a gene match: 7. Concerning this clone itself: Which antigen it targets is not known. No base-level quality is on record; no much larger clone is a single base apart.

This receptor was identified in a woman aged 18-35 years in good health and CMV-seropositive. The V gene is TRBV4-1 and the J gene is TRBJ2-3, with 10 junctional bases fitting TRBD1. The sequencing sample was made of PBMCs. Here is the DNA: TGCGCCAGCAGCCAAGGTCCGGGACAGGGGCTGACAGATACGCAGTATTTT. Its product reads: CASSQGPGQGLTDTQYF.